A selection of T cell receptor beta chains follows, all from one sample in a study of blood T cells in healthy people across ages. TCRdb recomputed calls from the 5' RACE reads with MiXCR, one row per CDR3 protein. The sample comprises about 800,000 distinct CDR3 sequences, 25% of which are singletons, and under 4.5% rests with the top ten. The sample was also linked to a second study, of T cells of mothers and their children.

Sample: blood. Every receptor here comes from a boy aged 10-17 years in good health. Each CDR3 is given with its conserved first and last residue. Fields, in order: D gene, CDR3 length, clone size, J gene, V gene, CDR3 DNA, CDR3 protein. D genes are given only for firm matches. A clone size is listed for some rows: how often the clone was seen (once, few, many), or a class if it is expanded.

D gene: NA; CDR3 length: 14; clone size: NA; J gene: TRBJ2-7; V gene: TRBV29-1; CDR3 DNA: TGCAGCGTTGAGGGGGATTCCGCCTGGGACGAGCAGTACTTC; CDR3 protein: CSVEGDSAWDEQYF
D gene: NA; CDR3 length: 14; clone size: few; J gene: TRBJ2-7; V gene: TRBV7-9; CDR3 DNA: TGTGCCAGCAGCTTAGCGACAGATCCCTACGAGCAGTACTTC; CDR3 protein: CASSLATDPYEQYF
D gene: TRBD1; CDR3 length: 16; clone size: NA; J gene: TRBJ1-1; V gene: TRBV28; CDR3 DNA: TGTGCCAGCAGTTTCGGAGCGGGACAGGGTAACACTGAAGCTTGCTTT; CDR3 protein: CASSFGAGQGNTEACF
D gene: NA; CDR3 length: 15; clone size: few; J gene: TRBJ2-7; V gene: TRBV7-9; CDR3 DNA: TGTGCCAGCAGCTCTACCGGGACTTCCGTCTACGAGCAGTACTTC; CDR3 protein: CASSSTGTSVYEQYF
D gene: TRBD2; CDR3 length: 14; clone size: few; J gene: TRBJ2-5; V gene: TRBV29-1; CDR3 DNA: TGCAGCGTTTGGAGCGGGGGGCCAGGGGAGACCCAGTACTTC; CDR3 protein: CSVWSGGPGETQYF
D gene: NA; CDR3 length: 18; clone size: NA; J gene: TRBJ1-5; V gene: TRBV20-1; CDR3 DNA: TGCAGTGCTGAACGACGGGCCACCGTAAGTTATAGCAATCAGCCCCAGCATTTT; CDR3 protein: CSAERRATVSYSNQPQHF
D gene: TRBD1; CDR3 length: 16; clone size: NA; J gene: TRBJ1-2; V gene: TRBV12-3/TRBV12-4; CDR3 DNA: TGTGCCAGCATGGGGGGACAGCCGCAGAATAACTATGGCTACACCTTC; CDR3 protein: CASMGGQPQNNYGYTF
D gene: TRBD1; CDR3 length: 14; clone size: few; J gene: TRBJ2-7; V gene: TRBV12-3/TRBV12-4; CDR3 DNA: TGTGCCAGCGGCATGGGGGACAGGTCCTACGAGCAGTACTTC; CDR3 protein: CASGMGDRSYEQYF
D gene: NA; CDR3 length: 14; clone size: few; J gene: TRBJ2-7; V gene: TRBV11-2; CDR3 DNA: TGTGCCAGCAGCTTAGATAGGGCATTCCACGAGCAGTACTTC; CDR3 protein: CASSLDRAFHEQYF
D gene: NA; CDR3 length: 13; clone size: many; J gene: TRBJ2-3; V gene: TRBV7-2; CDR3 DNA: TGTGCCAGCAGCTCGCAGGGCACAGATACGCAGTATTTT; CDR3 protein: CASSSQGTDTQYF
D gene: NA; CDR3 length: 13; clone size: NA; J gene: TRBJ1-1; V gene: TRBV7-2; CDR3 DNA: TGTGCCAGCAGCTTAGCGCCGGGCAGTGAAGCTTTCTTT; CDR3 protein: CASSLAPGSEAFF
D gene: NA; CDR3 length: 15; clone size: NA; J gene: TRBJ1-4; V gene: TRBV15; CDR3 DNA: TGTGCCACCAGCAGCCTATTGGGGAATAATGAAAAACTGTTTTTT; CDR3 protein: CATSSLLGNNEKLFF
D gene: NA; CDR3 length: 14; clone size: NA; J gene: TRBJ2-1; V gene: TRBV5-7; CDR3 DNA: TGTGCCAGCAGCTTCTGGACCGAAGGCAATGAGCAGTTCTTC; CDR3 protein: CASSFWTEGNEQFF
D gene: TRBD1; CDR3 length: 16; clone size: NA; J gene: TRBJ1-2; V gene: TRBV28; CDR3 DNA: TGTGCCAGCAGTTTTTCCCGGACAGGGGGTATTTATGGCTACACCTTC; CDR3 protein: CASSFSRTGGIYGYTF
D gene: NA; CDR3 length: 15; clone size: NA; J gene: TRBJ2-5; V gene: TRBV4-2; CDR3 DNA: TGTGCCAGCAGCCAGGGTGAGACCGGGACACTGGAGCAGTACTTC; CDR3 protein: CASSQGETGTLEQYF
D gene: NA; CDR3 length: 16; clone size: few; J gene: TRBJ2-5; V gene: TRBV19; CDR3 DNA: TGTGCCAGTAGTATGGTCCCACCTCGGCTCGGAGAGACCCAGTACTTC; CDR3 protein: CASSMVPPRLGETQYF
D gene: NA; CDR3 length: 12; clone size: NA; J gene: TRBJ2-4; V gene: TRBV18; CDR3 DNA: TGTGCCAGCTCACCACCAGAAAACATTCAGTACTTC; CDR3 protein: CASSPPENIQYF
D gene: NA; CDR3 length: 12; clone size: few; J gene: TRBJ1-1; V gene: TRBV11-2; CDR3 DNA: TGTGCCAGCAGCTTAGGGTTGGGAATCGCTTTCTTT; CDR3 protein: CASSLGLGIAFF
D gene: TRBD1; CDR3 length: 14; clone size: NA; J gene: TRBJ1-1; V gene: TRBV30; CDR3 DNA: TGTGCCTGGAGACCACAGGGGGGAAACACTGAAGCTTTCTTT; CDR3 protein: CAWRPQGGNTEAFF
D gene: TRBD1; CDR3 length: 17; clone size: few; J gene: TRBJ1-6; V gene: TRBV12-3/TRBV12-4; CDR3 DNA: TGTGCCAGCAGTCCCGGGACAGGGGTAACTGTTAATTCACCCCTCCACTTT; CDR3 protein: CASSPGTGVTVNSPLHF
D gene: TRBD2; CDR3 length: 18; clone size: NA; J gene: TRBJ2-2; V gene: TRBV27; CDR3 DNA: TGTGCCAGCAGTGTTTATTGGGGAGCGGGGGCGAACACCGGGGAGCTGTTTTTT; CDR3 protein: CASSVYWGAGANTGELFF
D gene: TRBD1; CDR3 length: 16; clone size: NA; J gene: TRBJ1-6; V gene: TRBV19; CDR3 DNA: TGTGCCAGTAGTACACTCCGGGACAGACGGTATTCACCCCTCCACTTT; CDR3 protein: CASSTLRDRRYSPLHF
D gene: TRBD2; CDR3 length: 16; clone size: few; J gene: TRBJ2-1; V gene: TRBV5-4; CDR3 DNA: TGTGCCAGCCGGCTTGCGGGGGGATCGGACTACAATGAGCAGTTCTTC; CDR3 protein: CASRLAGGSDYNEQFF
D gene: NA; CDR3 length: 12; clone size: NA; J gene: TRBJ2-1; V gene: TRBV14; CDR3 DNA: TGTGCCAGCAGCCATACTTACAATGAGCAGTTCTTC; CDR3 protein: CASSHTYNEQFF
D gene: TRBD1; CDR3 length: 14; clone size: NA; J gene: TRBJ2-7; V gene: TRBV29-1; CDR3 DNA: TGCAGCGTCGATACCGGGACAGGGGCCTACGAGCAGTACTTC; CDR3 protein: CSVDTGTGAYEQYF
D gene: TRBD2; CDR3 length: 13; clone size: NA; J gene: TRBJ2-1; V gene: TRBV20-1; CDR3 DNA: TGCAGTGCCCATTTTCGACTAGCGGGATTTCAGTTCTTC; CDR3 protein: CSAHFRLAGFQFF
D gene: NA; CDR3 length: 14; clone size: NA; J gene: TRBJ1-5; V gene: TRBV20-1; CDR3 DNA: TGCAGTGCTAGAGAACCCCTAGGCAATCAGCCCCAGCATTTT; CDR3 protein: CSAREPLGNQPQHF